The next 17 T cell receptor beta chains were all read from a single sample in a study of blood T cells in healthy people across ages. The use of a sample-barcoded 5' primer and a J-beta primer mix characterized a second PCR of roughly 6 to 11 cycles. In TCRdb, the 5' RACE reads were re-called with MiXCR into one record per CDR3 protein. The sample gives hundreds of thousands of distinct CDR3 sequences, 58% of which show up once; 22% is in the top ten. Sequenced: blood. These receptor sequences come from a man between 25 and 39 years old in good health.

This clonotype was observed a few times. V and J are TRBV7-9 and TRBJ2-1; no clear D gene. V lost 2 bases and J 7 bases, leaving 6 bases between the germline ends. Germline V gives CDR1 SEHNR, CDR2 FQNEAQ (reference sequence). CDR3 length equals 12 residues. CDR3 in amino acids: CASSLYRNEQFF. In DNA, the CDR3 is TGTGCCAGCAGCTTATACCGGAATGAGCAGTTCTTC. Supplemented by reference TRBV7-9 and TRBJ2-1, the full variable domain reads DTGVSQNPRHKITKRGQNVTFRCDPISEHNRLYWYRQTLGQGPEFLTYFQNEAQLEKSRLLSDRFSAERPKGSFSTLEIQRTEQGDSAMYLCASSLYRNEQFFGPGTRLTVL.

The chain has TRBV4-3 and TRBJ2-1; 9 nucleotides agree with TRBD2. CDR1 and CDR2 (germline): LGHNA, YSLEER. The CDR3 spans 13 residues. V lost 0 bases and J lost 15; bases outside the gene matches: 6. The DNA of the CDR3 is TGCGCCAGCAGCCAAGATATAGCGGGAGTAATGTTCTTC. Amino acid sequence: CASSQDIAGVMFF.

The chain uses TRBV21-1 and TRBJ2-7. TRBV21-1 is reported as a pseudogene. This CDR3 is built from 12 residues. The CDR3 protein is CASSKEIYEQYF. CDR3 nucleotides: TGTGCCAGCAGCAAAGAGATCTACGAGCAGTACTTC.

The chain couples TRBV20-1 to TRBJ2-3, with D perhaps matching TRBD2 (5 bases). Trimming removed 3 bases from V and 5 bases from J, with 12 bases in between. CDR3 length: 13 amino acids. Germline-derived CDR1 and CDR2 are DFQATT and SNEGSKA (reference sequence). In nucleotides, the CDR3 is TGCAGTGCTAGTATTGGGAGAGGAGATACGCAGTATTTT. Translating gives CSASIGRGDTQYF.

CDR3: CSVATGDEQYF. CDR3 nucleotides: TGCAGCGTTGCGACAGGGGACGAGCAGTACTTC. The rearrangement links TRBV29-1 to TRBJ2-7, with 8 bases fitting TRBD1. The CDR3 consists of 11 residues. The germline V gene encodes CDR1 SQVTM and CDR2 ANQGSEA. V shed 4 bases and J 5 bases; nucleotides not matched to a gene: 1.

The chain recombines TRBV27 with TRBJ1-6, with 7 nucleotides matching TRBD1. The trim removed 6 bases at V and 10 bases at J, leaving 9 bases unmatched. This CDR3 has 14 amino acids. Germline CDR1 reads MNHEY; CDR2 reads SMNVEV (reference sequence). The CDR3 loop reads CASRPRQGWSPLHF. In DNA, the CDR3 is TGTGCCAGCAGACCCCGACAGGGCTGGTCACCCCTCCACTTT.

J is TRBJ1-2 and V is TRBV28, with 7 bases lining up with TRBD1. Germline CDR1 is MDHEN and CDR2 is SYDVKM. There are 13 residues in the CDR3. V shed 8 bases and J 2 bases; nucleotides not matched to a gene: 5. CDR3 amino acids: CASLPGQNYGYTF. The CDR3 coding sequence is TGTGCCAGCCTCCCGGGACAGAACTATGGCTACACCTTC.

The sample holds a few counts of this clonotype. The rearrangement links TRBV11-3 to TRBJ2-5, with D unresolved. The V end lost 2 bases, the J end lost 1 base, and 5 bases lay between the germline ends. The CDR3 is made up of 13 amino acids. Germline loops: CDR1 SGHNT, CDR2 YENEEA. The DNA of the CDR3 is TGTGCCAGCAGCTTAATGTCCCAAGAGACCCAGTACTTC. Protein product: CASSLMSQETQYF.

The CDR3 DNA reads TGCAGTGCGGTTACCCTGAGCTCCTACAATGAGCAGTACTTC. As protein: CSAVTLSSYNEQYF. J is TRBJ2-1 and V is TRBV20-1; no reliable D call. The DNA end is a closer match to TRBJ2-7, so the J assignment may be wrong. Germline-derived CDR1 and CDR2 are DFQATT and SNEGSKA (reference sequence). This CDR3 comprises 14 residues.

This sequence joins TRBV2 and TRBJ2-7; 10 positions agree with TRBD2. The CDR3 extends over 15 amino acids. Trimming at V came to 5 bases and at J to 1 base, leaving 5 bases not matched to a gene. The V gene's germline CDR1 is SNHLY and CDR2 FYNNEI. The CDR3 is CASSIAGGSSYEQYF. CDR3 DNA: TGTGCCAGCAGTATAGCGGGAGGTTCTTCCTACGAGCAGTACTTC.

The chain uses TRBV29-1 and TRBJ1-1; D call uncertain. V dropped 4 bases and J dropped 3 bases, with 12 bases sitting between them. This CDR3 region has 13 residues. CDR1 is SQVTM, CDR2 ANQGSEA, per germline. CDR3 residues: CSVGRGQDTEAFF. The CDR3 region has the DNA TGCAGCGTTGGACGTGGGCAGGACACTGAAGCTTTCTTT.

The CDR3 here is CASSFKDSYNEQFF. The CDR3 DNA sequence: TGTGCCAGCAGCTTTAAGGACTCCTACAATGAGCAGTTCTTC. The rearrangement joins TRBV21-1 to TRBJ2-1. TRBV21-1 is annotated as a pseudogene. The CDR3 has 14 amino acids.

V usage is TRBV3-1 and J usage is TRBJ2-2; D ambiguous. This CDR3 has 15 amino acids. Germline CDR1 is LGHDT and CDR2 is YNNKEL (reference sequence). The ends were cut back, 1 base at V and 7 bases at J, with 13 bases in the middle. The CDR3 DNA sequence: TGTGCCAGCAGCCAAGTCGCAGTCCCAAGCGGGGAGCTGTTTTTT. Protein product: CASSQVAVPSGELFF. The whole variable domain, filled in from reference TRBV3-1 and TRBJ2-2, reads DTAVSQTPKYLVTQMGNDKSIKCEQNLGHDTMYWYKQDSKKFLKIMFSYNNKELIINETVPNRFSPKSPDKAHLNLHINSLELGDSAVYFCASSQVAVPSGELFFGEGSRLTVL.

The CDR3 nucleotides read TGTGCCAGCAGCTTCCGACTAGCGGGACACGACGAGCAGTACTTC. This encodes CASSFRLAGHDEQYF. This chain joins TRBV5-4 and TRBJ2-7, with TRBD2 matching over 11 bases. Germline V gene lookup returns CDR1 SGHNT and CDR2 YYREEE (reference sequence). CDR3 size: 15 residues. The J segment lost 5 bases and the V segment lost 2 bases, leaving 6 bases of the junction unmatched. Supplemented by reference TRBV5-4 and TRBJ2-7, the full variable domain reads ETGVTQSPTHLIKTRGQQVTLRCSSQSGHNTVSWYQQALGQGPQFIFQYYREEENGRGNFPPRFSGLQFPNYSSELNVNALELDDSALYLCASSFRLAGHDEQYFGPGTRLTVT.

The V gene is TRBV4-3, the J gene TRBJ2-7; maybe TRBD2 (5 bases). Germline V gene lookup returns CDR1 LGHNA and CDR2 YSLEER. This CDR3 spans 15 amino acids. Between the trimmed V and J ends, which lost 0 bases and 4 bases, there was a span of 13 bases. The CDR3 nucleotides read TGCGCCAGCAGCCAAGACGATGGCGGGTTATACGAGCAGTACTTC. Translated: CASSQDDGGLYEQYF.

The CDR3 here is CATSRVRGQVRETQYF. The CDR3 nucleotides are TGTGCCACCAGCAGAGTACGAGGACAGGTCAGAGAGACCCAGTACTTC. The chain links TRBV15 to TRBJ2-4; 7 bases line up with TRBD1. The assigned J gene may be wrong: the sequence end matches TRBJ2-5 better. Germline V lookup: CDR1 LNHNV, CDR2 YYDKDF (reference sequence). The CDR3 contains 16 residues.

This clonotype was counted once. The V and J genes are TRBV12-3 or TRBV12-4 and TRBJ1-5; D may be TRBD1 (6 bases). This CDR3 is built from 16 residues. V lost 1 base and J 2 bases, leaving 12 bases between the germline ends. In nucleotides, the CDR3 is TGTGCCAGCAGTTTAGGCAGGGGTGGGGGCAATCAGCCCCAGCATTTT. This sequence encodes CASSLGRGGGNQPQHF.